These 30 T cell receptor beta chains share one sample of origin, sequenced in a study of shared clonotypes between healthy human individuals. Using immunoSEQ multiplex PCR, the repertoire was profiled, and TCRdb retains in-frame clones only, with some absent. The sample contains under 750,000 clones, 72% of which appear only once. Sequencing was performed on memory CD4+ T cells sorted from blood. As to subset: CD45RA-negative fraction. All receptors derive from a young woman in good health.

J is TRBJ2-7 and V is TRBV5-1; 13 bases agree with TRBD2. V was pared by 2 bases and J by 6 bases, with 5 bases of the junction left unmatched. Germline CDR1 reads SGHRS; CDR2 reads YFSETQ. The CDR3 contains 15 residues. CDR3 coding DNA: TGCGCCAGCAGCTTACAAGGGACTAGCGGGACCGAGCAGTACTTC. This sequence encodes CASSLQGTSGTEQYF.

This chain uses TRBV10-3 with TRBJ2-1, with no clear D. This CDR3 spans 13 amino acids. Germline loops: CDR1 ENHRY, CDR2 SYGVKD. V was cut by 7 bases and J by 2 bases, with 9 bases left in between. The CDR3 nucleotides read TGTGCCATCATGGGTGAACCCTACAATGAGCAGTTCTTC. Translating gives CAIMGEPYNEQFF.

The chain is built from TRBV28 and TRBJ2-3; 8 nucleotides agree with TRBD1. This CDR3 contains 20 residues. The trim removed 6 bases at V and 0 bases at J, leaving 20 bases unmatched. Looked up from germline, CDR1 is MDHEN and CDR2 is SYDVKM. DNA for the CDR3: TGTGCCAGCAGCCCCCAGCCGGGACAGGTCAACCTTCCGAGCACAGATACGCAGTATTTT. Translating gives CASSPQPGQVNLPSTDTQYF.

The count of this clone is one. This rearrangement joins TRBV11-3 to TRBJ2-7; TRBD2 aligns across 10 bases. J gave up 3 bases and V 1 base, and 0 bases lay outside the gene matches. The CDR3 is made up of 14 amino acids. The V gene's germline CDR1 is SGHNT and CDR2 YENEEA. The chain's CDR3 is CASSLASGSYEQYF. The CDR3 nucleotides read TGTGCCAGCAGCTTAGCTAGCGGGAGCTACGAGCAGTACTTC.

The V call is TRBV30, the J call TRBJ1-4; D not resolved. This CDR3 has 14 residues. The V gene's germline CDR1 is GTSNPN and CDR2 SVGIG (reference sequence). V was clipped by 2 bases and J by 8 bases, with 15 bases between them. The CDR3 spells CAWSFSGPNEKLFF. CDR3 coding DNA: TGTGCCTGGAGTTTTTCCGGGCCCAACGAAAAACTGTTTTTT.

The chain carries TRBV15 and TRBJ1-5; D gene uncertain. V shed 5 bases and J shed 9 bases, with 23 bases lying between them. The length of the CDR3 is 16 residues. The germline V gene has CDR1 LNHNV and CDR2 YYDKDF (reference sequence). In nucleotides, the CDR3 is TGTGCCACCAGCGTACCAAGGAGGGTAGCGCCATCGCCCCAGCATTTT. Its protein product is CATSVPRRVAPSPQHF.

The J gene is TRBJ2-6, the V gene TRBV18; D remains ambiguous. The V end lost 2 bases, the J end lost 0 bases, and 14 bases lay between the germline ends. Germline V lookup: CDR1 KGHSH, CDR2 LQKENI. This CDR3 contains 18 residues. As DNA, the CDR3 is TGTGCCAGCTCACCAAAACGGCAGGCGAACTCTGGGGCCAACGTCCTGACTTTC. It specifies CASSPKRQANSGANVLTF.

The chain employs TRBV7-9 and TRBJ2-5, with D perhaps given as TRBD1 or TRBD2 (5 bases each). This CDR3 comprises 13 residues. Germline CDR1 is SEHNR and CDR2 is FQNEAQ (reference sequence). Trimming shortened V by 5 bases and J by 7 bases, and 14 bases separated the two germline ends. CDR3 DNA: TGTGCCAGCAGCATTCCGGGACGCGTGACCCAGTACTTC. It codes for CASSIPGRVTQYF.

The chain uses TRBV6-1 and TRBJ2-3; 10 nucleotides agree with TRBD1. Trimming cost V 4 bases and J 2 bases; bases outside gene matches: 3. Germline CDR1 reads MNHNS; CDR2 reads SASEGT. The CDR3 has 15 amino acids. In nucleotides, the CDR3 is TGTGCCAGCAGTGCGGACAGGGGGATCACAGATACGCAGTATTTT. Its protein is CASSADRGITDTQYF.

J is TRBJ2-3 and V is TRBV28; 11 bases are shared with TRBD2. J lost 6 bases, V lost 11 bases, and 16 bases had no gene match. From germline, CDR1 is MDHEN and CDR2 SYDVKM. The CDR3 runs to 16 residues. The CDR3 loop is CAGSHNSGRGWDTQYF. DNA for the CDR3: TGTGCCGGGAGCCATAATAGCGGGAGGGGATGGGATACGCAGTATTTT.

This chain connects TRBV28 to TRBJ2-2; the D gene is possibly TRBD1 (5 bases). The CDR3 spans 14 residues. Trimming took 7 bases from V and 0 from J, leaving 9 bases between them. Germline V CDR1 and CDR2: MDHEN, SYDVKM. CDR3 sequence reads: CASKGKPNTGELFF. Here the CDR3 DNA reads TGTGCCAGCAAGGGGAAGCCGAACACCGGGGAGCTGTTTTTT.

This clone occurred a few times. The rearrangement links TRBV27 to TRBJ1-2; 11 bases line up with TRBD1. Germline assignment: CDR1 MNHEY and CDR2 SMNVEV (reference sequence). The junction had 5 bases not matched to a gene; V was cut back by 4 bases and J by 4 bases. The CDR3 contains 15 residues. In DNA, the CDR3 is TGTGCCAGCAGTTCCCCGGGACAGGGGGTCTATGGCTACACCTTC. Its translation: CASSSPGQGVYGYTF.

The chain uses TRBV28 and TRBJ1-5; the match to TRBD1 covers 8 bases. Germline V lookup: CDR1 MDHEN, CDR2 SYDVKM. This CDR3 is built from 15 residues. V shed 5 bases, J shed 7 bases, and the junction held 10 bases outside the gene matches. The DNA of the CDR3 is TGTGCCAGCAGTACCGGGACAGGACCCACCCAGCCCCAGCATTTT. Its translation: CASSTGTGPTQPQHF. Full variable domain (remainder filled in from reference TRBV28 and TRBJ1-5): DVKVTQSSRYLVKRTGEKVFLECVQDMDHENMFWYRQDPGLGLRLIYFSYDVKMKEKGDIPEGYSVSREKKERFSLILESASTNQTSMYLCASSTGTGPTQPQHFGDGTRLSIL.

This clone has more than one count but fewer than ten. V gene TRBV19 combines with J gene TRBJ1-2; D might be TRBD1 (5 bases). Trimming took off 5 bases at V and 7 bases at J, with 20 bases between the two ends. The CDR3 is made up of 15 amino acids. Germline-derived CDR1 and CDR2 are LNHDA and SQIVND (reference sequence). The CDR3 DNA is TGTGCCAGTAGTCCGCCCCCTACCAGGGCGGTTGGCTACACCTTC. It translates to CASSPPPTRAVGYTF.

This sequence joins TRBV7-2 and TRBJ2-5; D is unclear. The germline V gene has CDR1 SGHTA and CDR2 FQGNSA. Trimming took off 1 base at V and 5 bases at J, with 11 bases between the two ends. The CDR3 is 14 amino acids. The CDR3 here is CASSLGPTRETQYF. CDR3 DNA: TGTGCCAGCAGCTTAGGTCCTACACGGGAGACCCAGTACTTC. Drawing the rest from reference TRBV7-2 and TRBJ2-5, the complete variable domain is GAGVSQSPSNKVTEKGKDVELRCDPISGHTALYWYRQSLGQGLEFLIYFQGNSAPDKSGLPSDRFSAERTGGSVSTLTIQRTQQEDSAVYLCASSLGPTRETQYFGPGTRLLVL.

At least ten counts were recorded for this clone. The rearrangement uses TRBV14 and TRBJ2-5; TRBD2 matches at 8 bases. The J segment lost 2 bases and the V segment lost 0 bases, leaving 5 bases of the junction unmatched. The CDR3 has 16 amino acids. Germline V CDR1 and CDR2: SGHDN, FVKESK. The CDR3 sequence: CASSQDSAGAQETQYF. The CDR3 DNA is TGTGCCAGCAGCCAAGACTCAGCGGGAGCACAAGAGACCCAGTACTTC.

The chain combines TRBV7-9 with TRBJ2-1; tentatively, D is TRBD2 (5 bases). Germline loops: CDR1 SEHNR, CDR2 FQNEAQ (reference sequence). V lost 5 bases and J 7 bases, leaving 15 bases between the germline ends. CDR3 length: 14 residues. CDR3 nucleotide sequence: TGTGCCAGCAGCCCTTATCGGGATCGGAATGAGCAGTTCTTC. Protein product: CASSPYRDRNEQFF.

The J gene is TRBJ1-3, the V gene TRBV9, with 9 bases lining up with TRBD1. V shed 0 bases and J 3 bases; nucleotides not matched to a gene: 4. This CDR3 has 16 residues. Germline lookup yields CDR1 SGDLS and CDR2 YYNGEE. The CDR3 sequence is CASSVDHRGLGNTIYF. DNA for the CDR3: TGTGCCAGCAGCGTAGATCACAGGGGGCTTGGAAACACCATATATTTT.

The V call is TRBV11-3, the J call TRBJ2-7; D is undetermined. The V end was cut by 1 base, the J end by 6 bases, with 4 bases between. The length of the CDR3 is 11 residues. Per germline, CDR1 SGHNT and CDR2 YENEEA. This CDR3 reads CASSLAREQYF. Here the CDR3 DNA reads TGTGCCAGCAGCTTAGCGCGCGAGCAGTACTTC.

The rearrangement links TRBV19 to TRBJ1-1, with D hard to call. This CDR3 has 14 amino acids. The ends were cut back, 6 bases at V and 1 base at J, with 12 bases in the middle. Germline V gene lookup returns CDR1 LNHDA and CDR2 SQIVND (reference sequence). CDR3 DNA: TGTGCCAGTAGCGTGGCCTCTGGGAACACTGAAGCTTTCTTT. It is translated as CASSVASGNTEAFF.

The V call is TRBV7-2, the J call TRBJ2-2, with D possibly matching TRBD2 (5 bases). The CDR3 has 14 residues. The V gene lost 4 bases and the J gene lost 4 bases, with 10 bases spanning the gap. Germline lookup yields CDR1 SGHTA and CDR2 FQGNSA. CDR3 sequence: CASSSERSTGELFF. CDR3 DNA sequence: TGTGCCAGCAGCTCGGAGCGGTCCACCGGGGAGCTGTTTTTT.

This clone was detected many times. The rearrangement links TRBV19 to TRBJ2-6; D is undetermined. CDR1 and CDR2 from the germline V gene are LNHDA and SQIVND (reference sequence). Trimming stripped 5 bases from V and 4 bases from J, with 12 bases between. This CDR3 has 15 amino acids. The CDR3 nucleotides are TGTGCCAGTAGTCGGGTAGGGTTAGGGGCCAACGTCCTGACTTTC. Translating gives CASSRVGLGANVLTF.

Turning to this clone: One base away lies a much larger clone, so this may be a sequencing read error. The chain employs TRBV4-1 and TRBJ2-7; 7 bases are shared with TRBD1. V shed 3 bases, J shed 7 bases, and the junction held 12 bases outside the gene matches. The CDR3 covers 15 residues. In germline, CDR1 is MGHRA, CDR2 YSYEKL. CDR3 nucleotides: TGCGCCAGCAGCCATCCCGGGACAGTGCCTCGGGAGCAGTACTTC. This codes for CASSHPGTVPREQYF.

The J gene is TRBJ2-2, the V gene TRBV10-3; weak D call: TRBD2 (6 bases). Trimming cost V 4 bases and J 4 bases, with 10 bases left between them. CDR3 length: 14 amino acids. Germline assignment: CDR1 ENHRY and CDR2 SYGVKD. This CDR3 is CAISGGGFTGELFF. CDR3 coding DNA: TGTGCCATCAGTGGAGGAGGGTTCACCGGGGAGCTGTTTTTT.

For the CDR3, the DNA is TGTGCCAGCTCACCCCCAGGGGGACTAGCGCGGAGCGAGCAGTACTTC. It specifies CASSPPGGLARSEQYF. The chain links TRBV18 to TRBJ2-7; 10 bases agree with TRBD2. The J segment lost 6 bases and the V segment lost 3 bases, leaving 11 bases of the junction unmatched. Germline CDR1 KGHSH, CDR2 LQKENI. The CDR3 length is 16 residues.

The chain couples TRBV5-6 to TRBJ2-2; D gene unclear. The CDR3 covers 16 residues. Trimming pared 3 bases from V and 6 bases from J, leaving 18 bases between. Germline CDR1 SGHDT, CDR2 YYEEEE. CDR3 DNA: TGTGCCAGCAGCTCTCTCGACAAGACACGGGCCGGGGAGCTGTTTTTT. This encodes CASSSLDKTRAGELFF. Variable domain in full (rest from reference TRBV5-6 and TRBJ2-2): DAGVTQSPTHLIKTRGQQVTLRCSPKSGHDTVSWYQQALGQGPQFIFQYYEEEERQRGNFPDRFSGHQFPNYSSELNVNALLLGDSALYLCASSSLDKTRAGELFFGEGSRLTVL.

Written as DNA, the CDR3 is TGTGCCAGCAGCCTAAGACTCCTCCGCGGCACTGAAGCTTTCTTT. Translating gives CASSLRLLRGTEAFF. The chain is built from TRBV28 and TRBJ1-1; no clear D gene. The CDR3 covers 15 residues. Trimming left V 6 bases short and J 4 bases short, with 18 bases between. Germline CDR1 is MDHEN and CDR2 is SYDVKM.

The chain carries TRBV7-6 and TRBJ2-2; D remains unclear. V was cut by 5 bases and J by 5 bases, with 9 bases left in between. From germline, CDR1 is SGHVS and CDR2 FNYEAQ. The CDR3 runs 13 residues. CDR3 in amino acids: CASSPARTGELFF. Here the CDR3 DNA reads TGTGCCAGCAGCCCAGCTCGGACCGGGGAGCTGTTTTTT.

This sequence joins TRBV6-5 and TRBJ2-1; D unresolved. Looked up from germline, CDR1 is MNHEY and CDR2 is SVGAGI. The CDR3 spans 14 residues. V dropped 6 bases and J dropped 0 bases, with 9 bases sitting between them. Here the CDR3 reads CASSKSTSYNEQFF. The CDR3 nucleotides read TGTGCCAGCAGCAAGTCTACCTCCTACAATGAGCAGTTCTTC.

V usage is TRBV10-3 and J usage is TRBJ2-5; 9 bases are shared with TRBD1. Germline loops: CDR1 ENHRY, CDR2 SYGVKD. This CDR3 is 13 amino acids long. J gave up 5 bases and V 10 bases, and 8 bases lay outside the gene matches. CDR3 DNA: TGTGCCAACGCGGGACAGGGCGGTGAGACCCAGTACTTC. It encodes CANAGQGGETQYF.